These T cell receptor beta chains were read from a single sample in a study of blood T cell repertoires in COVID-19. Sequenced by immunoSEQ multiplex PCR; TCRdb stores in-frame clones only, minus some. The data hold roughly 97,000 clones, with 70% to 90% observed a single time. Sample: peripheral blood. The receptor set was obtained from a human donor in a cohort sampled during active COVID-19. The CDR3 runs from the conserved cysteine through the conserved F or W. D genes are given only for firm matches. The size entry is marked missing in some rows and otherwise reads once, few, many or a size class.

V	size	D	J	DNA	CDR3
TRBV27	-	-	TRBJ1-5	TGTGCCGGCACCGGCAGAGGTCGAGAAGGCCAGCCCCAGCATTTT	CAGTGRGREGQPQHF
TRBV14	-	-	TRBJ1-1	TGTGCCAGCGCCGGGGGATGGGTCACTGAAGCTTTCTTT	CASAGGWVTEAFF
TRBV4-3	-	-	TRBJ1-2	TGCGCCAGCAGCCAAAGTATTCGGGACACCTATAACTATGGCTACACCTTC	CASSQSIRDTYNYGYTF
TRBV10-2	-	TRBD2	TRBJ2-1	TGCGCCAGCAGTGATTCTAGCGGTTACAATGAGCAGTTCTTC	CASSDSSGYNEQFF
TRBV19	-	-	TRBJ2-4	TGTGCCAGTAATACCGGGATAAGAAAAAACATTCAGTACTTC	CASNTGIRKNIQYF
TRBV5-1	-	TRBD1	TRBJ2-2	TGCGCCAGCAGCCTCCGGGACAGGGGTTTTGCCGGGGAGCTGTTTTTT	CASSLRDRGFAGELFF
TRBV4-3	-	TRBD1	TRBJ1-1	TGCGCCAGCGCTCAGGAGGGGGCGCGAACTGAAGCTTTCTTT	CASAQEGARTEAFF
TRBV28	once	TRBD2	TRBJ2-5	TGTGCCAGCACCTTTAGCGGGAGACAAGAGACCCAGTACTTC	CASTFSGRQETQYF
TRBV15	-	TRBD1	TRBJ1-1	TGTGCCACCAGCAGAGCCCCCGTAAGGGACAGGATGAGAGCTTTCTTT	CATSRAPVRDRMRAFF
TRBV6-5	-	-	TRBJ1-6	TGTGCCAGCGCCCCCGGGATTTATAATTCACCCCTCCACTTT	CASAPGIYNSPLHF
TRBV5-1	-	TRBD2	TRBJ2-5	TGCGCCAGCAGCCTCTCTCCGGCTAGCGGGGGGGGAGCGCAAGAGGCCCAGTACTTC	CASSLSPASGGGAQEAQYF
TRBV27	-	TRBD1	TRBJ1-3	TGTGCCAGCAGTCCATCCACAGGGGACTCTGGAAACACCATATATTTT	CASSPSTGDSGNTIYF
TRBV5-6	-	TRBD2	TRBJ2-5	TGTGCCAGCATCGTAGCGGGAGGGGAGACCCAGTACTTC	CASIVAGGETQYF
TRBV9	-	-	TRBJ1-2	TGTGCCAGCAGCCCCCATGGGGGGGACTCTGGAGGCTACACCTTC	CASSPHGGDSGGYTF
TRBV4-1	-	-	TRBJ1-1	TGCGCCAGCAGCCAAACGCGGTCTGAAGCTTTCTTT	CASSQTRSEAFF
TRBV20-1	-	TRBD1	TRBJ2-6	TGCAGTGCTAGTGGGGACAGGGGGCCGATTACTTCCCCTGGGGCCAACGTCCTGACTTTC	CSASGDRGPITSPGANVLTF
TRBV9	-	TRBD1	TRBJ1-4	TGTGCCAGCAGCGTAGAGGGGGCGAGTGAAAAACTGTTTTTT	CASSVEGASEKLFF
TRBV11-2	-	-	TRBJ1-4	TGTGCCAGCAGCCATCTCGTTCCCCGAGGAAGAGATGAAAAACTGTTTTTT	CASSHLVPRGRDEKLFF
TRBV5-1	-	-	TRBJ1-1	TGCGCCAGCAGCTTGGACGGGTTCGGCACTGAAGCTTTCTTT	CASSLDGFGTEAFF
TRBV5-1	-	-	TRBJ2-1	TGCGCCAGCAGCTTAAACAGGGGAGGCGGGAATGAGCAGTTCTTC	CASSLNRGGGNEQFF
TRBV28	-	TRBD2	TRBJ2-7	TGTGCCAGCAGTGAATACTGGGAGGGGACTAGCGGGATCTACGAGCAGTACTTC	CASSEYWEGTSGIYEQYF
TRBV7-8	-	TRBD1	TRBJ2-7	TGTGCCAGCAGCAACAGGGGGAGAGATTACGAGCAGTACTTC	CASSNRGRDYEQYF
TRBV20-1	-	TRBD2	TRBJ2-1	TGCAGTGCTAGTCCCCCACAGCGGGGGGTATACAATGAGCAGTTCTTC	CSASPPQRGVYNEQFF
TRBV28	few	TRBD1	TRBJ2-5	TGTGCCAGCTCCGGAGGCGGGACAGGGTACCAAGAGACCCAGTACTTC	CASSGGGTGYQETQYF
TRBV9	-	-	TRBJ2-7	TGTGCCAGCAGCCTTGGAGGGTCGAAGGCCTACGAGCAGTACTTC	CASSLGGSKAYEQYF
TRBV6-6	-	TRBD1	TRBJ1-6	TGTGCCAGCAGGCCTGGACAGGGATCCTATAATTCACCCCTCCACTTT	CASRPGQGSYNSPLHF
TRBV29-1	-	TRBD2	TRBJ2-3	TGCAGCTTCTCGACTAGCGGGAATACGCAGTATTTT	CSFSTSGNTQYF
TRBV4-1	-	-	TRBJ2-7	TGCGCCAGCAGCTCTGCGAAGGCGGGGATTTACGAGCAGTACTTC	CASSSAKAGIYEQYF
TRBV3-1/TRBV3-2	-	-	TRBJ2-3	TGTGCCAGCAGCCAAGTAGTGGAGTCGTATACAGATACGCAGTATTTT	CASSQVVESYTDTQYF
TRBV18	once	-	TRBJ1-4	TGTGCCAGCTCAGAAACAGCAACTAATGAAAAACTGTTTTTT	CASSETATNEKLFF
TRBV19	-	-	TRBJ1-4	TGTGCCAGTTGGGACACAAGGAATGAAAAACTGTTTTTT	CASWDTRNEKLFF
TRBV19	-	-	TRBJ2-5	TGTGCCAGTAGTCCAGGGTCAGTGCGTCAAGAGACCCAGTACTTC	CASSPGSVRQETQYF
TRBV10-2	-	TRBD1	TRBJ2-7	TGCGCCAGCAGTTTTGACAGGGGTAGCGAGCAGTACTTC	CASSFDRGSEQYF
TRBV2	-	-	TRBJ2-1	TGTGCCAGCAGTGATTCTACCGCGCTATCTCCGTTCTTC	CASSDSTALSPFF
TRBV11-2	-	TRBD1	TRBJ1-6	TGTGCCAGCAGCGGACAGGACCACTATAATTCACCCCTCCACTTT	CASSGQDHYNSPLHF
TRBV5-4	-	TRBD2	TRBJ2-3	TGTGCCAGCAGCTTGGGACTAGCGGATGGGGCAGATACGCAGTATTTT	CASSLGLADGADTQYF
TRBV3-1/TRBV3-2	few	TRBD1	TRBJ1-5	TGTGCCAGCAGCCAGGGGACAGGGGTAAATCAGCCCCAGCATTTT	CASSQGTGVNQPQHF
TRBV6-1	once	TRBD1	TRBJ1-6	TGTGCCAGCAGTGAAGCGTGGACAGGAATCTCCTATAATTCACCCCTCCACTTT	CASSEAWTGISYNSPLHF
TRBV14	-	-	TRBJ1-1	TGTGCCAGCAGCCCCCGCGTCGGGGGGAACACTGAAGCTTTCTTT	CASSPRVGGNTEAFF
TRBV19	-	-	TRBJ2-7	TGTGCCAGTAGTACTTCCGGGAACTACTACGAGCAGTACTTC	CASSTSGNYYEQYF